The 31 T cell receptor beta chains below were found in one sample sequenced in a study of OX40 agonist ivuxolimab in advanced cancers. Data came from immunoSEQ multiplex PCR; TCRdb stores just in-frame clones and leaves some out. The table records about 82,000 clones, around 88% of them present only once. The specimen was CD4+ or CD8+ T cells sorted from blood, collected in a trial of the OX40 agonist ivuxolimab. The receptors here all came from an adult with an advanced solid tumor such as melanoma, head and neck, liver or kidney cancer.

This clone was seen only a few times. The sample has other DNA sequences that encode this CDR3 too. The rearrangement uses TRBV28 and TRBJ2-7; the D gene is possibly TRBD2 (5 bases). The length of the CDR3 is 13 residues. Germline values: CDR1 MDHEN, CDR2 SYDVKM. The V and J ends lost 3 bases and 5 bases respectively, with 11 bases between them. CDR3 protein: CASSFGRANEQYF. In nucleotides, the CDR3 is TGTGCCAGCAGTTTCGGGCGGGCGAACGAGCAGTACTTC.

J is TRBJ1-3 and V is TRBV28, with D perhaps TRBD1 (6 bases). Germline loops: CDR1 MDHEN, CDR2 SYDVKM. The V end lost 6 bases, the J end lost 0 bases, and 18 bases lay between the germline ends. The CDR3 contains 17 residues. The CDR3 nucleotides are TGTGCCAGCAGAGGCACCCGACAGGTTCTCTCTGGAAACACCATATATTTT. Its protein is CASRGTRQVLSGNTIYF.

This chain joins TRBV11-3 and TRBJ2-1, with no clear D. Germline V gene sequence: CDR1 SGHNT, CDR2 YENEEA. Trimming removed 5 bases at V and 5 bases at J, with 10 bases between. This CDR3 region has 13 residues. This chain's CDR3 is CASSQGPNNEQFF. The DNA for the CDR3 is TGTGCCAGCAGCCAAGGACCCAACAATGAGCAGTTCTTC.

CDR3 bases: TGTGCCAGCAGTATACAACCTCCGGGACTAGCGAGTTACGAGCAGTACTTC. Protein sequence: CASSIQPPGLASYEQYF. The chain carries TRBV28 and TRBJ2-7; 10 nucleotides align to TRBD2. Losses at the gene ends were 5 bases for V and 4 bases for J; bases not matched to a gene: 14. The CDR3 sequence is 17 residues long. Per germline, CDR1 MDHEN and CDR2 SYDVKM.

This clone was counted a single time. The CDR3 reads CASSIGSGTGIYGYTF. The CDR3 region has the DNA TGTGCCAGCAGCATCGGCTCCGGGACAGGGATCTATGGCTACACCTTC. V gene TRBV11-2 combines with J gene TRBJ1-2; 9 bases match TRBD1. The germline V gene has CDR1 SGHAT and CDR2 FQNNGV. This CDR3 has 16 amino acids. After removal of 5 bases from V and 4 bases from J, the junction contained 11 bases not matched to a gene.

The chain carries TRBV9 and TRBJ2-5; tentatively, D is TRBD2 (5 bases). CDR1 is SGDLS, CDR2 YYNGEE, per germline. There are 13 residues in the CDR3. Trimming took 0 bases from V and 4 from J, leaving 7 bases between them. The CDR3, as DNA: TGTGCCAGCAGCGTAGACGGGGTAGAGACCCAGTACTTC. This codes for CASSVDGVETQYF.

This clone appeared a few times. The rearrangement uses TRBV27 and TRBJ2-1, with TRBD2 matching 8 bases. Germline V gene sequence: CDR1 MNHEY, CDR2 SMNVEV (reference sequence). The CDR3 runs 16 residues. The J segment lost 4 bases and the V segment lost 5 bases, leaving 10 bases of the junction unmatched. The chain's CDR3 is CASSQGLGKGYNEQFF. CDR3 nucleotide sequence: TGTGCCAGCAGTCAGGGACTAGGAAAGGGGTACAATGAGCAGTTCTTC.

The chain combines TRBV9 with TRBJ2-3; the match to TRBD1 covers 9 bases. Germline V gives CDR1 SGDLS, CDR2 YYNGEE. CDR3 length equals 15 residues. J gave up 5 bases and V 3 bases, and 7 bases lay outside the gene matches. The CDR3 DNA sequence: TGTGCCAGCAGCGCCGGGGACAGGGTCTTAGATACGCAGTATTTT. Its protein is CASSAGDRVLDTQYF.

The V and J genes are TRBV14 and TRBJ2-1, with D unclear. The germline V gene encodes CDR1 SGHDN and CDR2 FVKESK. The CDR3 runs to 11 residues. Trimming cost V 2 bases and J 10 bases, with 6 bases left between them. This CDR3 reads CASSQFTEQFF. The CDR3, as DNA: TGTGCCAGCAGCCAATTTACGGAGCAGTTCTTC.

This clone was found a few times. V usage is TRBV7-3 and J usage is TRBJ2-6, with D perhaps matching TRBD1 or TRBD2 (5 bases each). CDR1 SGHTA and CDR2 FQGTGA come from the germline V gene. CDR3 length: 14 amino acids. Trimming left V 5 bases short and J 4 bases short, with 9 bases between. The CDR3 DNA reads TGTGCCAGCAGCCCCCGGGGCGGGGCCAACGTCCTGACTTTC. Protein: CASSPRGGANVLTF.

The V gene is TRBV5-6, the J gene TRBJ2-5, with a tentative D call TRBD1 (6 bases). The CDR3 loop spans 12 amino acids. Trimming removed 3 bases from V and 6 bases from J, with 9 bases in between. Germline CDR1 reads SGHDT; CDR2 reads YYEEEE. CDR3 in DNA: TGTGCCAGCAGCTATACAGGGCAGACCCAGTACTTC. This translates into CASSYTGQTQYF.

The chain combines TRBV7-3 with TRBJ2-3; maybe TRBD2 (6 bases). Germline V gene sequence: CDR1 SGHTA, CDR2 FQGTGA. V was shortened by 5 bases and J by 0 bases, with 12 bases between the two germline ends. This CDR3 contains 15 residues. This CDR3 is CASSPGRGSTDTQYF. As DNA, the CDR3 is TGTGCCAGCAGCCCCGGGCGGGGTAGCACAGATACGCAGTATTTT. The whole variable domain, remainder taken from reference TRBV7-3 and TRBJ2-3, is GAGVSQTPSNKVTEKGKYVELRCDPISGHTALYWYRQSLGQGPEFLIYFQGTGAADDSGLPNDRFFAVRPEGSVSTLKIQRTERGDSAVYLCASSPGRGSTDTQYFGPGTRLTVL.

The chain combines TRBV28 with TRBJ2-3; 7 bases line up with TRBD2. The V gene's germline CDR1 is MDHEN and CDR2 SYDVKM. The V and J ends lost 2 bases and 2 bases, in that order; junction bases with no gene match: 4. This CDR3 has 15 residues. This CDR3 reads CASSLPSGITDTQYF. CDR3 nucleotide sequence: TGTGCCAGCAGTTTACCCAGCGGGATCACAGATACGCAGTATTTT.

CDR3 protein: CASSSLGAAPPGELFF. The CDR3 bases are TGTGCCAGCAGCTCCTTGGGGGCCGCCCCACCCGGGGAGCTGTTTTTT. The chain employs TRBV5-6 and TRBJ2-2, with D tentatively TRBD1 (6 bases). Germline V gene lookup returns CDR1 SGHDT and CDR2 YYEEEE. This CDR3 is 16 amino acids long. The V end was cut by 3 bases, the J end by 6 bases, with 18 bases between.

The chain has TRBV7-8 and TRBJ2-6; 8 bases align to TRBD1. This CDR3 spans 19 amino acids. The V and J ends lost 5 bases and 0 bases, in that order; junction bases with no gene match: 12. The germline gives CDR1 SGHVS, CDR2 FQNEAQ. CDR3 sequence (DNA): TGTGCCAGCAGCCTGACTCGGGACAGGTTATACTCTGGGGCCAACGTCCTGACTTTC. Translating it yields CASSLTRDRLYSGANVLTF.

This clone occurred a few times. CDR3 DNA sequence: TGCGCCAGCAGAGAGGGGGGCAACTCTCTTACGCAGTATTTT. Its translation is CASREGGNSLTQYF. V and J are TRBV5-1 and TRBJ2-3; D could derive from TRBD1 or TRBD2 (6 bases each). Germline V gene lookup returns CDR1 SGHRS and CDR2 YFSETQ. This CDR3 spans 14 amino acids. V was pared by 5 bases and J by 8 bases, with 18 bases between.

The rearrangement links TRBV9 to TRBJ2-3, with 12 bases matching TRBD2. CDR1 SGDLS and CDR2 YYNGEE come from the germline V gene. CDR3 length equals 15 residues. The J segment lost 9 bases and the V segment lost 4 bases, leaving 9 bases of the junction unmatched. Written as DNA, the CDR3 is TGTGCCAGCAGCCCCCGACTAGCGGGAGTGGTGACGCAGTATTTT. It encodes CASSPRLAGVVTQYF.

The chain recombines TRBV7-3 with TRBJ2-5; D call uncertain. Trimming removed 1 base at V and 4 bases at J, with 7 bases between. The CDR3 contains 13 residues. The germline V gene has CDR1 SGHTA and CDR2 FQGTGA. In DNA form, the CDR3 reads TGTGCCAGCAGCTTAAACCCTCGAGAGACCCAGTACTTC. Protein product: CASSLNPRETQYF.

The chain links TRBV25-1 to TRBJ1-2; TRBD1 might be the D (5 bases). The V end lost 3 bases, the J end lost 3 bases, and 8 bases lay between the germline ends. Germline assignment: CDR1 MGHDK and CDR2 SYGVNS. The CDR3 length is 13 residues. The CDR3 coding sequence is TGTGCCAGCAGTGAGGTAGGGGACTATGGCTACACCTTC. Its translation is CASSEVGDYGYTF.

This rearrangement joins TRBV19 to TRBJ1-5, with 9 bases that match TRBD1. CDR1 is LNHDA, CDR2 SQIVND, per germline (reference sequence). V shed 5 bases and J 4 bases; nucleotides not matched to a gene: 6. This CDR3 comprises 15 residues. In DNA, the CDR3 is TGTGCCAGTAGTCCCACCGGGACAGGGAATCAGCCCCAGCATTTT. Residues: CASSPTGTGNQPQHF.

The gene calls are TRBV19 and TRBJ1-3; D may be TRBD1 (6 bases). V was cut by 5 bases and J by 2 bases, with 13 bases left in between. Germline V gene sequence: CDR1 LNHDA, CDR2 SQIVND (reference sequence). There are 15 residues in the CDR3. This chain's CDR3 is CASSRRTVAGNTIYF. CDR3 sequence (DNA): TGTGCCAGTAGTCGACGGACAGTGGCTGGAAACACCATATATTTT.

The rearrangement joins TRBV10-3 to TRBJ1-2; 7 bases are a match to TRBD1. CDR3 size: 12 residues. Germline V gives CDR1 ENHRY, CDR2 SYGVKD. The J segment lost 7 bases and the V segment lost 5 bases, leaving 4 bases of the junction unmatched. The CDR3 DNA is TGTGCCATCAGTAATGACAGGGTTGGCTACACCTTC. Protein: CAISNDRVGYTF.

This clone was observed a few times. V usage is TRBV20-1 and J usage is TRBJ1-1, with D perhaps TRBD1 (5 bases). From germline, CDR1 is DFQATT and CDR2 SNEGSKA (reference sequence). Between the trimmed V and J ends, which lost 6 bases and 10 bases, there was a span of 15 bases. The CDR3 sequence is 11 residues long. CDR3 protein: CSALPETVAFF. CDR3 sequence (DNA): TGCAGTGCACTGCCGGAGACAGTAGCTTTCTTT.

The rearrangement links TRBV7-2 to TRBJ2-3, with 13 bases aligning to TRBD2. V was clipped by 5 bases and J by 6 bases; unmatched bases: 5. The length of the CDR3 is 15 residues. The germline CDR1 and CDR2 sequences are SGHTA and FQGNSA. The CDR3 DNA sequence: TGTGCCAGCAGCCAGACTAGCGGGAGGATGGATACGCAGTATTTT. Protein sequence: CASSQTSGRMDTQYF. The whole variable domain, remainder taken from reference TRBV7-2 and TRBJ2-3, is GAGVSQSPSNKVTEKGKDVELRCDPISGHTALYWYRQSLGQGLEFLIYFQGNSAPDKSGLPSDRFSAERTGGSVSTLTIQRTQQEDSAVYLCASSQTSGRMDTQYFGPGTRLTVL.

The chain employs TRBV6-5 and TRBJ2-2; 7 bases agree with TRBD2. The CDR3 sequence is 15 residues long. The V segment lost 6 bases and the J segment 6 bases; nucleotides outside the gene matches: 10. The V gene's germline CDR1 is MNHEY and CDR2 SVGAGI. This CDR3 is CASRSGGGSPGELFF. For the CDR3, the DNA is TGTGCCAGCAGGTCTGGAGGCGGGAGCCCCGGGGAGCTGTTTTTT.

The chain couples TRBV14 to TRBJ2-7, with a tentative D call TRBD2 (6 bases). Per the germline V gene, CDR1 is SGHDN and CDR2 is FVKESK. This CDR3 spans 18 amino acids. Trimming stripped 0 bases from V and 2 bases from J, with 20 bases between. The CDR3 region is CASSQERAGSAIPYEQYF. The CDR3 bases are TGTGCCAGCAGCCAAGAGAGGGCGGGGTCCGCGATCCCCTACGAGCAGTACTTC.

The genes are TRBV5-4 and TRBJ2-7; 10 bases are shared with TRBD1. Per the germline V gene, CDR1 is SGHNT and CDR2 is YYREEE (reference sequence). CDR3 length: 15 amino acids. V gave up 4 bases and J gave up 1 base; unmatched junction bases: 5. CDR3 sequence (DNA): TGTGCCAGCAGCCGGGGACAGGGGAATTCCTACGAGCAGTACTTC. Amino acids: CASSRGQGNSYEQYF.

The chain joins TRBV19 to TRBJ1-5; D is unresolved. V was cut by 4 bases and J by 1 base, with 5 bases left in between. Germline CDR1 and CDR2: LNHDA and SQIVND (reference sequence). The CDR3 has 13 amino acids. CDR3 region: CASSSRSNQPQHF. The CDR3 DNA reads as TGTGCCAGTAGTAGCCGCAGCAATCAGCCCCAGCATTTT.

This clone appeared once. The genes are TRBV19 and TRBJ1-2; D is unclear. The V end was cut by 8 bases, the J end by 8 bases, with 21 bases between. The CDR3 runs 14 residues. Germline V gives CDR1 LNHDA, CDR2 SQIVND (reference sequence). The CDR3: CASAPRRHEQGYTF. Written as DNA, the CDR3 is TGTGCCAGTGCTCCTCGACGGCACGAACAAGGCTACACCTTC.

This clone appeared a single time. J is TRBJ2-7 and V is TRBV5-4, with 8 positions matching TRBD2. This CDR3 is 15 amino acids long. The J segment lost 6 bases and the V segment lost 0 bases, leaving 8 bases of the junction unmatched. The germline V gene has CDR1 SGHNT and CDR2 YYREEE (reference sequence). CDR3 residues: CASSLVGTSMVEQYF. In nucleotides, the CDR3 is TGTGCCAGCAGCTTGGTTGGGACTAGTATGGTCGAGCAGTACTTC.

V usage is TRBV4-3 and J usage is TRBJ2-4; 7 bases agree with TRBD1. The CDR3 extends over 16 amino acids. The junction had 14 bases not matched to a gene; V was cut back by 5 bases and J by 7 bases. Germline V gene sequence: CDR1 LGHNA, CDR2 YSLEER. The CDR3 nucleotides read TGCGCCAGCAGCTCATTGGACAGGCCACCTGGGAACATTCAGTACTTC. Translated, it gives CASSSLDRPPGNIQYF.